This TCR beta chain was captured by sequencing in a study of Ad26.COV2.S vaccination and SARS-CoV-2 variants. Study context: In the COV1001 trial, the donor was in the Ad26.COV2.S arm.

Measured with immunoSEQ multiplex PCR; TCRdb has only the in-frame clones, and not every one. The data contain 350,000 to 600,000 clones, nearly 90% of them singletons. The germline gives CDR1 SNHLY, CDR2 FYNNEI. The CDR3 consists of 15 residues. V was pared by 8 bases and J by 5 bases, with 21 bases between. Treatment defined: around 19 received Ad26.COV2.S at low or high dose, single or two shots; several received placebo; per-sample allocation not given. Sampling was done on day 63 after the first vaccine or placebo injection. This receptor was taken from a person aged 18-60 years who received the Ad26.COV2.S COVID-19 vaccine or a placebo. The sample was peripheral blood, taken in a trial of Ad26.COV2.S vaccine versus placebo. The chain employs TRBV2 and TRBJ2-5; D perhaps matches TRBD2 (7 bases). Written as DNA, the CDR3 is TGTGCCAGCTCCCCGGGCGGGGGCGCATGGGAGACCCAGTACTTC. It codes for CASSPGGGAWETQYF. Full variable domain (remainder filled in from reference TRBV2 and TRBJ2-5): EPEVTQTPSHQVTQMGQEVILRCVPISNHLYFYWYRQILGQKVEFLVSFYNNEISEKSEIFDDQFSVERPDGSNFTLKIRSTKLEDSAMYFCASSPGGGAWETQYFGPGTRLLVL.